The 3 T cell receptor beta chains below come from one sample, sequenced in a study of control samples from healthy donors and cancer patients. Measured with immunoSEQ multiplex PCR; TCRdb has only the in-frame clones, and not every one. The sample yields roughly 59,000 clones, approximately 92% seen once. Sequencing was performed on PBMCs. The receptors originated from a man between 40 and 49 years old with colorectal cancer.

This chain's CDR3 is CASSPYGTRPYEQFF. CDR3 coding DNA: TGCGCCAGCAGCCCATATGGGACTAGACCCTATGAGCAGTTCTTC. The chain recombines TRBV5-1 with TRBJ2-1, with 8 bases identical to TRBD2. With V trimmed by 4 bases and J by 8 bases, 11 bases remained unmatched. The germline V gene encodes CDR1 SGHRS and CDR2 YFSETQ. The CDR3 runs 15 residues.

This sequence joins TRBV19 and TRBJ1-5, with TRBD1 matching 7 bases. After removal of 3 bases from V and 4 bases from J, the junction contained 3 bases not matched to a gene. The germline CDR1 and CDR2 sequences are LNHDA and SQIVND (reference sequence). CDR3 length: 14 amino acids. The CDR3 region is CASSIPGGNQPQHF. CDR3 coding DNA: TGTGCCAGTAGTATCCCAGGGGGAAATCAGCCCCAGCATTTT.

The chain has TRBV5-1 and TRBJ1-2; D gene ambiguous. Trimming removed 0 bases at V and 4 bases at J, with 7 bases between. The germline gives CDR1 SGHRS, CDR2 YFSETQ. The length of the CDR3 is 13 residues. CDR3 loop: CASSLAQSYGYTF. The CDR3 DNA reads TGCGCCAGCAGCTTGGCCCAGTCCTATGGCTACACCTTC. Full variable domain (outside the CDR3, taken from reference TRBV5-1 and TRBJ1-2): KAGVTQTPRYLIKTRGQQVTLSCSPISGHRSVSWYQQTPGQGLQFLFEYFSETQRNKGNFPGRFSGRQFSNSRSEMNVSTLELGDSALYLCASSLAQSYGYTFGSGTRLTVV.